The sequence of this T cell receptor (beta chain) was determined in a study of technical replicates of blood from a handful of donors (dated by TCRdb to 2016 to 2017). CDR1 and CDR2 were assigned from the germline V gene as SGHAT and FQNNGV. Including the terminal cysteine and phenylalanine, the CDR3 comprises 13 residues. Just the 39-base CDR3 DNA is kept, in frame starting at base 1. Relative to germline, V is 3 bases shorter and J is 1 base shorter, with 6 bases between their ends. About this clone itself: What antigen it recognizes has not been identified. Base-call qualities are not available, and no considerably larger clone is one nucleotide away.

Library preparation used the immunoSEQ multiplex PCR assay. TCRdb carries this immuneACCESS record with in-frame sequences only. Its versions omit some clonotypes, under half of them owing to an unresolved V gene in the studies checked, with the rest unexplained. The sample table shows around 58,000 clones, and around nine tenths are seen once. Under 6.5% of the sample is in the top ten clones. The sample consisted of PBMCs. The TCR was taken from a human donor in good health. Some clones in this sample may be carry-over from other donors' samples. The rearrangement combines TRBV11-2 with TRBJ1-1; the D segment cannot be called with confidence. The CDR3 has the sequence CASSFSTNTEAFF. At the DNA level, the sequence is TGTGCCAGCAGCTTTAGTACGAACACTGAAGCTTTCTTT. Here the CDR3 is joined to the reference TRBV11-2 and TRBJ1-1 genes, and the full variable domain is: EAGVAQSPRYKIIEKRQSVAFWCNPISGHATLYWYQQILGQGPKLLIQFQNNGVVDDSQLPKDRFSAERLKGVDSTLKIQPAKLEDSAVYLCASSFSTNTEAFFGQGTRLTVV.